This T cell receptor beta chain was found in a study of glioma-infiltrating T cells. Turning to the study itself: WHO grade II oligodendrogliomas or astrocytomas, plus non-recurrent WHO grade IV glioblastomas, were sampled. Glioma patients had dexamethasone for six or fewer days before surgery.

This clonotype was counted ten times or more. Its target is not known. The CDR3 is 13 residues long. V was shortened by 5 bases and J by 8 bases, with 12 bases between the two germline ends. Germline assignment: CDR1 MNHEY and CDR2 SMNVEV (reference sequence). Findings and limits, study-wide: Patients with low tissue-blood divergence carried a signature set of shared blood CDR3 motifs.

Amplification of TCR alpha and beta CDR3 regions from RNA used iRepertoire nested multiplex PCR. Via MiXCR, TCRdb re-called the multiplex PCR reads, giving one row per CDR3 protein. Counted here are around 390,000 distinct CDR3 sequences, roughly two fifths occurring once; the ten biggest clones make up around 13%. The clonotype was recovered from a human donor with low-grade glioma or glioblastoma, undergoing nonglioma brain surgery, or in good health (not recorded which). Sequencing used glioma tissue, nonneoplastic brain tissue, or PBMCs (not recorded which). The V and J genes are TRBV27 and TRBJ1-4; no clear D. CDR3 sequence (DNA): TGTGCCAGCAGTGTTAGGGTTAGCGAAAAACTGTTTTTT. Protein product: CASSVRVSEKLFF. Filled out from reference TRBV27 and TRBJ1-4, the complete variable domain reads EAQVTQNPRYLITVTGKKLTVTCSQNMNHEYMSWYRQDPGLGLRQIYYSMNVEVTDKGDVPEGYKVSRKEKRNFPLILESPSPNQTSLYFCASSVRVSEKLFFGSGTQLSVL.